The T cell receptor (beta chain) described here comes from a study of blood T cell repertoires in COVID-19. There are 13 residues in the CDR3. Per germline, CDR1 SEHNR and CDR2 FQNEAQ (reference sequence). Deletions cut 4 bases from V and 8 bases from J, with 14 bases between. Produced via immunoSEQ multiplex PCR; TCRdb's table is partial and in-frame only. The sample lists fewer than 80,000 clones, approximately 80% seen once, with 13% in the top ten. The TCR comes from a man aged 50 to 60 with COVID-19, enrolled during active disease. The rearrangement joins TRBV7-9 to TRBJ1-2; possible D gene TRBD1, 6 bases. Sequences were obtained from peripheral blood. The CDR3 region has the DNA TGTGCCAGCAGCTCCGGACAGTTACGAGGCTACACCTTC. Its protein is CASSSGQLRGYTF.